The count of the clone carrying this T cell receptor (beta chain) is one. These data belong to a study of technical replicates of blood from a few donors. The V gene end was trimmed by 8 bases and the J gene end by 7 bases; junction bases not matched to a gene: 10. CDR3 length equals 14 residues. The germline V gene encodes CDR1 SNHLY and CDR2 FYNNEI. Measured with immunoSEQ multiplex PCR; TCRdb has only the in-frame clones, and not every one. The sample has some 14,000 clones, around 93% seen once. The chain has TRBV2 and TRBJ2-1; 8 bases fit TRBD2. This receptor was identified in a human donor in good health. The sample was PBMCs. The CDR3 bases are TGTGCCAGCCCCTCGGGACTAGGGGATAATGAGCAGTTCTTC. Encoded protein: CASPSGLGDNEQFF.